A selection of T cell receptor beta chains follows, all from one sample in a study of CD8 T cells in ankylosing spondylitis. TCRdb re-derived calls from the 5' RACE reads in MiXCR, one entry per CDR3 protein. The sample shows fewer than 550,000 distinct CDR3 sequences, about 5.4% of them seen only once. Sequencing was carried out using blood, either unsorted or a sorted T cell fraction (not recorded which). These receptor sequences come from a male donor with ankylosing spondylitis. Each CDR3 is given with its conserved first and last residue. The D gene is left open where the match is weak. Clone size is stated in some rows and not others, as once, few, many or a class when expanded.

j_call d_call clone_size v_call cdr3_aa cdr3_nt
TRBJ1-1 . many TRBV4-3 CASSQVLNTEAFF TGCGCCAGCAGCCAAGTACTGAACACTGAAGCTTTCTTT
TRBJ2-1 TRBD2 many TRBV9 CASSVGASGVINEQFF TGTGCCAGCAGCGTAGGTGCTAGCGGGGTAATTAATGAGCAGTTCTTC
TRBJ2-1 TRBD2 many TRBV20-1 CRGSSGSGREQFF TGCAGGGGTTCTAGCGGGAGTGGGCGAGAGCAGTTCTTC
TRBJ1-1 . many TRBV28 CASSWGQYTEAFF TGTGCCAGCAGTTGGGGGCAGTACACTGAAGCTTTCTTT
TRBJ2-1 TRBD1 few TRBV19 CASRDRGSSYNEQFF TGTGCCAGTAGGGACAGGGGGAGCTCCTACAATGAGCAGTTCTTC
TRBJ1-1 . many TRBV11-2 CASSPYRENTEAFF TGTGCCAGCAGCCCATACAGGGAGAACACTGAAGCTTTCTTT
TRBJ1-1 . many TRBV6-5 CASSYSPGENTEAFF TGTGCCAGCAGTTACTCGCCGGGAGAAAACACTGAAGCTTTCTTT
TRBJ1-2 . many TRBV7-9 CASRPEGVGRAYGYTF TGTGCCAGCAGACCCGAAGGGGTGGGGAGGGCTTATGGCTACACCTTC
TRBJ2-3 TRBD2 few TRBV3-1 CASRPSGGSGTQYF TGTGCCAGCAGACCTAGCGGGGGGAGCGGTACGCAGTATTTT
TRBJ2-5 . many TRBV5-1 CASSLAGTAVYF TGCGCCAGCAGCTTGGCCGGCACGGCCGTGTACTTC
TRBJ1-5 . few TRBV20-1 CSVTLGSYSNQPQHF TGCAGTGTGACCCTCGGGAGTTATAGCAATCAGCCCCAGCATTTT
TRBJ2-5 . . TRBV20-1 CSARDWTDGWTQYF TGCAGTGCTAGGGACTGGACTGACGGATGGACCCAGTACTTC
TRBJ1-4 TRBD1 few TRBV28 CASSFAPGTGNEKLFF TGTGCCAGCAGTTTCGCCCCCGGGACAGGAAATGAAAAACTGTTTTTT
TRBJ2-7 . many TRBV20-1 CSAAAAYSYEQYF TGCAGTGCGGCGGCGGCATACTCCTACGAGCAGTACTTC
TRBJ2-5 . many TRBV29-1 CSVGQILKRETQYF TGCAGCGTTGGACAGATTCTAAAGAGGGAGACCCAGTACTTC
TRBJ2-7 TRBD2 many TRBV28 CASSPRGGISYEQYF TGTGCCAGCAGTCCGCGGGGAGGGATCTCCTACGAGCAGTACTTC
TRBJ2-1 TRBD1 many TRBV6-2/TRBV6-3 CASSYYRGQLSSYNEQFF TGTGCCAGCAGTTACTACAGGGGGCAGTTGAGCTCCTACAATGAGCAGTTCTTC
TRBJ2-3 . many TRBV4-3 CASSHLQGDTQYF TGCGCCAGCAGCCATCTGCAGGGAGATACGCAGTATTTT
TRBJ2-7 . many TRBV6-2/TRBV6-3 CASTIRDFGTYEQYF TGTGCCAGCACCATCCGGGACTTTGGGACCTACGAGCAGTACTTC
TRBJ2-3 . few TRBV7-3 CASSAYSYTDTQYF TGTGCCAGCAGCGCTTACTCTTACACAGATACGCAGTATTTT
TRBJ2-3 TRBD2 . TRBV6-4 CASSTRQAGTSGDTDTQYF TGTGCCAGCAGTACACGACAGGCCGGGACTAGCGGGGACACAGATACGCAGTATTTT
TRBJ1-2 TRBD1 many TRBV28 CASSLSPGQRYGYTF TGTGCCAGCAGTTTATCTCCGGGACAGCGATATGGCTACACCTTC
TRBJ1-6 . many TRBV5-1 CASSVISNSPLHF TGCGCCAGCAGTGTCATAAGTAATTCACCCCTCCACTTT
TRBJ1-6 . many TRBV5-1 CASSLEYEQKGRPLHF TGCGCCAGCAGCTTGGAATACGAGCAGAAAGGCCGCCCCCTCCACTTT
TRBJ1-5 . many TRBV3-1 CASSQTTSADTQHF TGTGCCAGCAGCCAAACGACTAGTGCAGATACGCAGCATTTT
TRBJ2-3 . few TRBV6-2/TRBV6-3 CASRNTPTTTSTDTQYF TGTGCCAGCAGAAACACCCCGACCACAACTAGCACAGATACGCAGTATTTT
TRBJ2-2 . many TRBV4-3 CASSQPGTGELFF TGCGCCAGCAGCCAGCCGGGCACCGGGGAGCTGTTTTTT
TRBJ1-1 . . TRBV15 CATSPSQLNTEAFF TGTGCCACCAGCCCTTCACAATTGAACACTGAAGCTTTCTTT
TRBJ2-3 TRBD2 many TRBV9 CASSPRLAGGRADTQYF TGTGCCAGCAGCCCTCGACTAGCGGGGGGGCGGGCAGATACGCAGTATTTT
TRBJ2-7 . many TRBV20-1 CSAATGLRYYEQYF TGCAGTGCTGCAACAGGGCTCCGATACTACGAGCAGTACTTC
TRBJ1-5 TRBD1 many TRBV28 CASGWTGDSNQPQHF TGTGCCAGCGGGTGGACAGGGGATAGCAATCAGCCCCAGCATTTT
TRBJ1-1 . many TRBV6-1 CASSETGNTEAFF TGTGCCAGCAGTGAGACGGGGAACACTGAAGCTTTCTTT
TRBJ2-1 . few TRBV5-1 CASSLGGLSDNEQFF TGCGCCAGCAGCTTGGGAGGGCTCTCGGACAATGAGCAGTTCTTC
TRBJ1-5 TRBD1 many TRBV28 CASSLVDRENQPQHF TGTGCCAGCAGTTTAGTGGACAGGGAGAATCAGCCCCAGCATTTT
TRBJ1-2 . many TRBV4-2 CASSQVGREGTYYGYTF TGTGCCAGCAGCCAAGTGGGGCGGGAGGGGACCTACTATGGCTACACCTTC
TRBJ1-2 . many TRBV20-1 CSARDTVHGYTF TGCAGTGCTAGAGACACAGTGCATGGCTACACCTTC
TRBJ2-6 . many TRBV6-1 CASLNSYSGANVLTF TGTGCCAGCCTGAACAGCTATTCTGGGGCCAACGTCCTGACTTTC
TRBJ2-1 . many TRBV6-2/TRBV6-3 CASRPDWPSYNEQFF TGTGCCAGCAGACCCGACTGGCCCTCCTACAATGAGCAGTTCTTC
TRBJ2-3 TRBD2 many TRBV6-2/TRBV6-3 CASSYSNQRGESTDTQYF TGTGCCAGCAGTTACTCGAATCAGCGGGGGGAAAGCACAGATACGCAGTATTTT
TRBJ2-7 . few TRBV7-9 CASRPEGSGEQYF TGTGCCAGCAGGCCAGAGGGCTCTGGCGAGCAGTACTTC
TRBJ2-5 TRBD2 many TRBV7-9 CASSAPGLAGQETQYF TGTGCCAGCAGCGCCCCGGGACTAGCGGGCCAAGAGACCCAGTACTTC
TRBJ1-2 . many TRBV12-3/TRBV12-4 CASSPGLYVGYTF TGTGCCAGCAGCCCCGGGCTCTATGTTGGCTACACCTTC
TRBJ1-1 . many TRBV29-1 CSVGGGTGGPEAFF TGCAGCGTTGGAGGAGGGACGGGTGGCCCTGAAGCTTTCTTT
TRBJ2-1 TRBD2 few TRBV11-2 CASSSKGESGRKGNEQFF TGTGCCAGCAGCTCCAAGGGGGAGAGCGGGAGAAAGGGGAATGAGCAGTTCTTC
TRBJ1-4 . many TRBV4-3 CASSQRALVLGNEKLFF TGCGCCAGCAGCCAAAGGGCATTAGTGCTGGGTAATGAAAAACTGTTTTTT
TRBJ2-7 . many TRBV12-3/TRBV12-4 CASSSVVSSYEQYF TGTGCCAGCAGCTCAGTCGTAAGCTCCTACGAGCAGTACTTC
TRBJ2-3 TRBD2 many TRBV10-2 CASSVWDAGVDTDTQYF TGCGCCAGCAGCGTTTGGGACGCGGGAGTTGACACAGATACGCAGTATTTT
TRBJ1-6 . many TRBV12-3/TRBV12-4 CASSLTPGVNSPLHF TGTGCCAGCAGTTTAACCCCCGGGGTTAATTCACCCCTCCACTTT
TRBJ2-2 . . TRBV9 CASSVAGTGELFF TGTGCCAGCAGCGTAGCGGGGACCGGGGAGCTGTTTTTT
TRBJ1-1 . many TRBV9 CASSAREWNTEAFF TGTGCCAGCAGCGCTAGAGAGTGGAACACTGAAGCTTTCTTT
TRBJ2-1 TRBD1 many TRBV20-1 CSASGGQGLYNEQFF TGCAGTGCTAGCGGGGGACAGGGGCTATACAATGAGCAGTTCTTC
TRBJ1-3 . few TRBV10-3 CAISDTPFFGNTIYF TGTGCCATCAGTGACACCCCTTTCTTTGGAAACACCATATATTTT
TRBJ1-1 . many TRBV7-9 CASSLFRGRSTEAFF TGTGCCAGCAGCTTATTTCGGGGTCGGAGCACTGAAGCTTTCTTT
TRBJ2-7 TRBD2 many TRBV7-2 CASTLVASGAYEQYF TGTGCCAGCACCTTAGTGGCTAGCGGGGCCTACGAGCAGTACTTC
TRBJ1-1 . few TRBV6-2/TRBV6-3 CASRGYGTEAFF TGTGCCAGCCGGGGATATGGCACTGAAGCTTTCTTT